The next 3 T cell receptor beta chains were all read from a single sample in a study of blood T cell repertoires in COVID-19. The method was immunoSEQ multiplex PCR; TCRdb's version includes in-frame clones alone and lacks a portion of them. This sample has some 100,000 clones; about 80% occur once, and the top ten carry roughly 6.2%. Material for sequencing was peripheral blood. The receptors come from a man aged 65-85 years with acute or convalescent COVID-19.

This clone was counted a few times. Other DNA sequences in this sample translate to the same CDR3. The chain carries TRBV10-3 and TRBJ1-5; 7 positions match TRBD1. This CDR3 contains 13 residues. With 8 bases clipped from V and 7 bases from J, the junction kept 8 bases outside the gene matches. Germline V gene sequence: CDR1 ENHRY, CDR2 SYGVKD. CDR3 DNA: TGTGCCATCGGGACAGACAGTATCCAGCCCCAGCATTTT. Its translation is CAIGTDSIQPQHF.

This clone has a single count. The genes are TRBV15 and TRBJ1-6, with D possibly matching TRBD1 (5 bases). V gave up 1 base and J gave up 4 bases, with 8 bases separating them. The CDR3 covers 15 residues. Germline V gives CDR1 LNHNV, CDR2 YYDKDF (reference sequence). CDR3 amino acids: CATSRVTVYNSPLHF. CDR3 bases: TGTGCCACCAGCAGAGTGACAGTTTATAATTCACCCCTCCACTTT.

V usage is TRBV6-6 and J usage is TRBJ1-3; the match to TRBD1 covers 7 bases. The CDR3 length is 14 residues. V lost 5 bases to trimming and J lost 2 bases; unmatched junction nucleotides: 3. Germline CDR1 reads MNHNY; CDR2 reads SVGAGI (reference sequence). CDR3 nucleotides: TGTGCCAGCAGTCCCGACAGGGCTGGAAACACCATATATTTT. As protein: CASSPDRAGNTIYF.